Presented here are 26 T cell receptor beta chains from one specimen sequenced in a study of cytomegalovirus exposure and HLA in healthy donors. The primer mix had 60 Vbeta and 13 Jbeta primers. Produced via immunoSEQ multiplex PCR; TCRdb's table is partial and in-frame only. The sample lists 150,000 to 200,000 clones, about 80% occurring once. The material sequenced was PBMCs. These receptors all come from a woman in her 30s in good health and CMV-seropositive.

In the case of this clone: The junction shows a germline mismatch at one end, possibly a read error. V usage is TRBV7-9 and J usage is TRBJ1-2; perhaps TRBD1 as D (5 bases). Germline-derived CDR1 and CDR2 are SEHNR and FQNEAQ (reference sequence). The CDR3 totals 12 residues. The CDR3 protein is CSSSQQEGGYTF. The CDR3 DNA reads TGTTCCAGCAGTCAACAGGAAGGCGGCTACACCTTC.

The chain couples TRBV7-2 to TRBJ1-5; TRBD1 matches 7 bases. CDR3 length: 15 amino acids. With V trimmed by 5 bases and J by 1 base, 5 bases remained unmatched. CDR1 and CDR2 from the germline V gene are SGHTA and FQGNSA. CDR3 amino acids: CASSLTGNSNQPQHF. The CDR3 bases are TGTGCCAGCAGCCTGACAGGGAACAGCAATCAGCCCCAGCATTTT.

This chain links TRBV28 with TRBJ2-2, with D perhaps TRBD1 (6 bases). CDR1 MDHEN and CDR2 SYDVKM come from the germline V gene. The CDR3 spans 13 residues. V shed 2 bases and J shed 5 bases, with 6 bases lying between them. The chain's CDR3 is CASSLQGTGELFF. CDR3 nucleotide sequence: TGTGCCAGCAGTTTACAGGGGACCGGGGAGCTGTTTTTT. Using reference TRBV28 and TRBJ2-2 for the parts outside the CDR3, the full variable domain is DVKVTQSSRYLVKRTGEKVFLECVQDMDHENMFWYRQDPGLGLRLIYFSYDVKMKEKGDIPEGYSVSREKKERFSLILESASTNQTSMYLCASSLQGTGELFFGEGSRLTVL.

The chain links TRBV28 to TRBJ1-6; unclear D gene. The CDR3 runs 16 residues. Germline loops: CDR1 MDHEN, CDR2 SYDVKM. V was clipped by 7 bases and J by 7 bases, with 20 bases between them. This CDR3 reads CASTTPRAGGNSPLHF. CDR3 DNA: TGTGCCAGCACCACACCCCGGGCGGGAGGGAATTCACCCCTCCACTTT.

This sequence joins TRBV4-2 and TRBJ1-6; D is possibly TRBD1 (6 bases). This CDR3 is built from 17 residues. In germline, CDR1 is LGHNA, CDR2 YNFKEQ. The ends were cut back, 1 base at V and 9 bases at J, with 19 bases in the middle. The CDR3 protein is CASSQAGGPGKGSPLHF. The CDR3 DNA sequence: TGTGCCAGCAGCCAAGCTGGGGGCCCAGGGAAAGGTTCACCCCTCCACTTT.

This clone was detected a few times. V gene TRBV6-1 combines with J gene TRBJ2-5; no reliable D call. Deletions cut 2 bases from V and 2 bases from J, with 9 bases between. There are 14 residues in the CDR3. Germline values: CDR1 MNHNS, CDR2 SASEGT. The CDR3 bases are TGTGCCAGCAGTGAAATGGGCAGACAAGAGACCCAGTACTTC. This translates into CASSEMGRQETQYF.

The rearrangement links TRBV6-6 to TRBJ1-3, with 11 bases matching TRBD1. CDR1 is MNHNY and CDR2 is SVGAGI in the germline V gene (reference sequence). The ends lost 5 bases at V and 7 bases at J; junction bases unmatched: 7. The CDR3 length is 15 residues. The CDR3 sequence is CASSMGTGGGNTIYF. In nucleotides, the CDR3 is TGTGCCAGCAGTATGGGGACAGGGGGAGGGAACACCATATATTTT.

The rearrangement links TRBV2 to TRBJ2-7, with D possibly being TRBD2 (6 bases). This CDR3 is built from 16 residues. Germline V CDR1 and CDR2: SNHLY, FYNNEI. Trimming took off 6 bases at V and 6 bases at J, with 24 bases between the two ends. The DNA for the CDR3 is TGTGCCAGCAGCGAAAGGTCCGGGGGATTGGGTCTCGAGCAGTACTTC. It codes for CASSERSGGLGLEQYF.

This clone came up a few times. The gene calls are TRBV10-3 and TRBJ2-1; 7 bases line up with TRBD1. Germline V lookup: CDR1 ENHRY, CDR2 SYGVKD. J gave up 15 bases and V 2 bases, and 7 bases lay outside the gene matches. This CDR3 spans 12 amino acids. The CDR3 DNA sequence: TGTGCCATCAGTGAGGCCGGGACAGCTCCGTTCTTC. Residues: CAISEAGTAPFF.

This chain connects TRBV28 to TRBJ2-5, with 13 nucleotides matching TRBD2. Germline lookup yields CDR1 MDHEN and CDR2 SYDVKM. The CDR3 loop spans 15 amino acids. J lost 4 bases, V lost 10 bases, and 9 bases had no gene match. The DNA for the CDR3 is TGTGCCACCACTAGCGGGGGGGCCTTCGGAGAGACCCAGTACTTC. Protein product: CATTSGGAFGETQYF.

A few counts support this clone. V is TRBV6-1 and J is TRBJ1-3; D possibly corresponds to TRBD1 (5 bases). The CDR3 is made up of 16 amino acids. V was shortened by 0 bases and J by 0 bases, with 9 bases between the two germline ends. Looked up from germline, CDR1 is MNHNS and CDR2 is SASEGT. The CDR3 bases are TGTGCCAGCAGTGAAGCGGGACTGGACTCTGGAAACACCATATATTTT. Amino acid sequence: CASSEAGLDSGNTIYF.

J is TRBJ2-7 and V is TRBV11-1; TRBD1 aligns across 10 bases. The CDR3 consists of 14 residues. The V gene's germline CDR1 is SGHAT and CDR2 FQDESV (reference sequence). V shed 4 bases and J 9 bases; nucleotides not matched to a gene: 9. CDR3: CASSSSGTGVVQYF. CDR3 nucleotides: TGTGCCAGCAGCTCTTCCGGGACAGGGGTGGTGCAGTACTTC.

The V call is TRBV6-1, the J call TRBJ2-7, with D possibly TRBD1 on 5 matching bases. V was pared by 2 bases and J by 7 bases, with 18 bases between. The CDR3 totals 15 residues. Per germline, CDR1 MNHNS and CDR2 SASEGT. The CDR3 DNA reads as TGTGCCAGCAGTGAAAGTAGGGGTCCGGGTGGGGAGCAGTACTTC. This codes for CASSESRGPGGEQYF.

This clone was seen just once. The chain couples TRBV29-1 to TRBJ2-3; 9 positions match TRBD1. CDR1 is SQVTM, CDR2 ANQGSEA, per germline. The CDR3 contains 13 residues. Unmatched junction bases numbered 6, after V lost 7 bases and J lost 4 bases. The CDR3 DNA reads as TGCAGCGCCCGGGACAGGGTGCCAGATACGCAGTATTTT. Translated, it gives CSARDRVPDTQYF.

This clone appeared a few times. CDR3 sequence reads: CASSSSAGGQETQYF. CDR3 bases: TGTGCCAGCAGCTCCTCCGCGGGAGGACAAGAGACCCAGTACTTC. The genes are TRBV7-8 and TRBJ2-5; 8 bases are shared with TRBD2. The CDR3 is made up of 15 amino acids. J lost 2 bases, V lost 4 bases, and 6 bases had no gene match. From germline, CDR1 is SGHVS and CDR2 FQNEAQ.

The chain employs TRBV14 and TRBJ2-1; TRBD1 might be the D (6 bases). The germline V and J ends were trimmed by 1 base and 6 bases, with 10 bases remaining between them. Germline V gives CDR1 SGHDN, CDR2 FVKESK. CDR3 size: 14 residues. The CDR3 DNA follows: TGTGCCAGCAGCCAAGTTAGAGGGGGCAATGAGCAGTTCTTC. Translation: CASSQVRGGNEQFF.

This clone was seen only a few times. This chain connects TRBV5-5 to TRBJ1-1; 8 positions match TRBD1. This CDR3 spans 16 amino acids. Germline loops: CDR1 SGHKS, CDR2 YYEKEE (reference sequence). With 4 bases clipped from V and 2 bases from J, the junction kept 10 bases outside the gene matches. The CDR3 nucleotides are TGTGCCAGCAGCCCCTGGGACAGGTTTTCAAACACTGAAGCTTTCTTT. It codes for CASSPWDRFSNTEAFF.

The rearrangement links TRBV28 to TRBJ1-2; maybe TRBD1 (5 bases). Trimming left V 8 bases short and J 4 bases short, with 11 bases between. The CDR3 runs 12 residues. Germline CDR1 reads MDHEN; CDR2 reads SYDVKM. The CDR3: CASDDSSYGYTF. The CDR3 DNA is TGTGCCAGCGATGACAGCTCCTATGGCTACACCTTC.

This chain joins TRBV7-2 and TRBJ1-1; weak D call: TRBD1 (5 bases). The CDR3 covers 12 residues. V was trimmed by 6 bases and J by 8 bases, leaving 13 bases between them. CDR1 is SGHTA, CDR2 FQGNSA, per germline. CDR3 sequence (DNA): TGTGCCAGCAGTAAGGGGCCAGGCGAAGCTTTCTTT. Translated, it gives CASSKGPGEAFF.

The rearrangement joins TRBV11-2 to TRBJ1-5; D perhaps matches TRBD1 (5 bases). CDR1 SGHAT and CDR2 FQNNGV come from the germline V gene. V was trimmed by 6 bases and J by 3 bases, leaving 15 bases between them. The CDR3 loop spans 15 amino acids. The CDR3 DNA reads TGTGCCAGCAGACCTGACAGTCAGGTCAATCAGCCCCAGCATTTT. This sequence encodes CASRPDSQVNQPQHF.

The chain is built from TRBV7-9 and TRBJ2-2; D is uncertain. Between the trimmed V and J ends, which lost 5 bases and 1 base, there was a span of 8 bases. The CDR3 consists of 14 residues. Germline CDR1 and CDR2: SEHNR and FQNEAQ (reference sequence). As DNA, the CDR3 is TGTGCCAGCAGCAACCGACAGAACACCGGGGAGCTGTTTTTT. The encoded protein is CASSNRQNTGELFF.

A few counts support this clone. This rearrangement joins TRBV6-5 to TRBJ2-5, with 12 positions matching TRBD2. The CDR3 extends over 14 amino acids. Germline values: CDR1 MNHEY, CDR2 SVGAGI. The V gene end was trimmed by 6 bases and the J gene end by 6 bases; junction bases not matched to a gene: 5. The CDR3 region is CASSPSGGGKTQYF. For the CDR3, the DNA is TGTGCCAGCAGCCCTAGCGGGGGGGGGAAGACCCAGTACTTC.

This chain links TRBV6-1 with TRBJ2-5; D unresolved. The germline V gene has CDR1 MNHNS and CDR2 SASEGT. The V end lost 3 bases, the J end lost 5 bases, and 10 bases lay between the germline ends. The CDR3 sequence is 13 residues long. CDR3 loop: CASSDTSRETQYF. The DNA for the CDR3 is TGTGCCAGCAGTGACACCAGCAGGGAGACCCAGTACTTC.

This clone has a single count. The V call is TRBV28, the J call TRBJ1-4; 8 bases match TRBD1. CDR3 size: 14 residues. J was trimmed by 2 bases and V by 4 bases; bases with no gene match: 0. Germline V gene data show CDR1 as MDHEN and CDR2 as SYDVKM. The CDR3 protein is CASSYRGTNEKLFF. The CDR3 bases are TGTGCCAGCAGTTACAGGGGGACTAATGAAAAACTGTTTTTT.

Only a few counts were recorded for this clone. This sequence joins TRBV7-8 and TRBJ2-4, with 9 positions matching TRBD1. This CDR3 is built from 14 residues. Germline-derived CDR1 and CDR2 are SGHVS and FQNEAQ. V was clipped by 4 bases and J by 8 bases; unmatched bases: 6. The CDR3: CASSSQGAWDIQYF. CDR3 DNA: TGTGCCAGCAGCTCACAGGGGGCCTGGGACATTCAGTACTTC.

The chain couples TRBV6-1 to TRBJ2-1; 12 bases line up with TRBD2. The CDR3 spans 16 residues. Germline CDR1 reads MNHNS; CDR2 reads SASEGT. The ends lost 2 bases at V and 6 bases at J; junction bases unmatched: 5. The CDR3 DNA is TGTGCCAGCAGTGAACAGACTAGCGGGGGTCTCAATGAGCAGTTCTTC. This translates into CASSEQTSGGLNEQFF.